The T cell receptor (beta chain) under discussion was sequenced for a study of tumor-infiltrating lymphocytes in primary liver carcinoma. Study observations and caveats: Blood fell significantly below tumors in its top-250-clone fraction (p = 0.039). Unsorted bulk processing meant the study did not compare CD4+ and CD8+ repertoires.

Researchers drew blood RNA from unsorted whole blood and extracted germline DNA as well. Presurgery, about 3.9 milliliters of peripheral blood were collected. Constant-region priming of approximately 500 ng total RNA yielded TCR beta cDNA. Three nested multiplex PCR rounds, a slightly modified ARM-PCR method, built the TCR beta libraries. Each of the first two PCR rounds ran about 9 cycles with TRBV1-TRBV30 forward and C-beta reverse primers. A single record per CDR3 protein comes from TCRdb applying MiXCR to the multiplex PCR reads. This table has approximately 330,000 distinct CDR3 sequences, about two thirds appearing once. Per germline, CDR1 SGHKS and CDR2 YYEKEE (reference sequence). The V end was cut by 0 bases, the J end by 9 bases, with 16 bases between. The CDR3 is 15 amino acids. Concerning this clonotype: The antigen is undetermined. A read error is possible here, since a much larger clone lies one base away.

The sequenced material came from peripheral blood. The chain joins TRBV5-5 to TRBJ2-1; maybe TRBD2 (5 bases). The source of this sequence is a man aged 40-49 years with primary liver carcinoma and hepatitis B virus infection. The CDR3 loop is CASSLDHERAGEQFF. The CDR3 DNA sequence: TGTGCCAGCAGCTTGGATCACGAGAGGGCCGGTGAGCAGTTCTTC.